This T cell receptor (beta chain) was profiled in a study of T cell responses to AZD1222 COVID-19 vaccine. Study observations and caveats: Spike was spanned by vaccine-associated CD4 TCRs, which were dominant at 160-218 and 743-854. Repertoire sampling happened only post peak T cell response. Possibly, clonal diversity was underestimated; donors were largely white British and included more females.

As for this clone: Its target is unknown.

V shed 0 bases and J shed 0 bases, with 16 bases lying between them. The CDR3 consists of 18 residues. CDR1 and CDR2 (germline): SGHKS, YYEKEE (reference sequence). Clones were sequenced by immunoSEQ multiplex PCR, and TCRdb holds only the in-frame ones, with some missing. The sample carries 120,000 or so clones, roughly 90% recorded once. V gene TRBV5-5 combines with J gene TRBJ1-3; D gene ambiguous. The specimen comprised peripheral blood, sampled on day 0 of AZD1222 vaccination. The receptor's source is an adult in good health. The CDR3 region has the DNA TGTGCCAGCAGCTTGGGACCGCGGTCATCTTTCTCTGGAAACACCATATATTTT. It yields the protein CASSLGPRSSFSGNTIYF.